These T cell receptor beta chains were read from a single sample in a study of identical twins. TCRdb processed the 5' RACE reads anew with MiXCR; each CDR3 protein has one entry. This table holds roughly 1.6 million distinct CDR3 sequences, roughly a third found once. The sample consisted of cord blood. The source of these receptors is a newborn girl in good health. Both conserved end residues are part of each CDR3. Each record gives: J gene, clone size, D gene, V gene, CDR3 DNA, CDR3 protein. The D gene is left open where the match is weak. A row's size may be missing; if present it is once, few, many or a size class.

TRBJ2-1,-,-,TRBV2,TGTGCCAGCAGCCCCGGGACCAATGAGCAGTTCTTC,CASSPGTNEQFF
TRBJ2-1,-,-,TRBV27,TGTGCCAGCAGTTTAAATAGCGTATACAATGAGCAGTTCTTC,CASSLNSVYNEQFF
TRBJ2-2,-,-,TRBV12-3/TRBV12-4,-,CASSFGPGTANTGELFF
TRBJ2-1,few,TRBD2,TRBV12-3/TRBV12-4,TGTGCCAGCTCGGGACTAGCGGAAAATGAGCAGTTCTTC,CASSGLAENEQFF
TRBJ2-4,-,-,TRBV7-2,TGTGCCAGCAGCCGGACCTTCCCTACAGCCAAAAACATTCAGTACTTC,CASSRTFPTAKNIQYF
TRBJ2-2,few,TRBD1,TRBV29-1,TGCAGTGTAGGGGGCCTATCCACCGGGGAGCTGTTTTTT,CSVGGLSTGELFF
TRBJ2-7,-,-,TRBV29-1,TGCAGCGTTGGGCTACGAACTCCCTACGAGCAGTACTTC,CSVGLRTPYEQYF
TRBJ2-1,few,-,TRBV12-3/TRBV12-4,TGTGCCAGCAGTTTCGGGCATCCCAGCTCCTACAATGAGCAGTTCTTC,CASSFGHPSSYNEQFF
TRBJ2-7,-,TRBD1,TRBV12-3/TRBV12-4,TGTGCCAGCAGGGGGACAGCCCTTCCACTCGAGCAGTACTTC,CASRGTALPLEQYF
TRBJ2-7,few,-,TRBV2,TGTGCCAGCAGACGCGTCGAGCAGTACTTC,CASRRVEQYF
TRBJ1-2,-,-,TRBV20-1,TGCAGTGCCCCGACGGGACCATATAGCTACACCTTC,CSAPTGPYSYTF
TRBJ2-7,-,-,TRBV5-1,TGCGCCAGCAGCCCCGACCCGATTGTAACCCAGTACTTC,CASSPDPIVTQYF
TRBJ1-1,-,-,TRBV7-9,TGCGCCAGCAGCTTGGTTTTGGGGGACACTGAAGCTTTCTTT,CASSLVLGDTEAFF
TRBJ2-7,-,-,TRBV7-7,TGTGCTAGCAGCTTAGCGGCGGAGGTACCCCCCTACGAGCAGTACTTC,CASSLAAEVPPYEQYF
TRBJ2-7,once,-,TRBV28,TGTGCCAGCAGTTTATTCCGGGACAAATACGAGCAGTACTTC,CASSLFRDKYEQYF
TRBJ1-6,-,-,TRBV28,TGTGCCAGCAGTTTTCGACCTAATTCACCCCTCCACTTT,CASSFRPNSPLHF
TRBJ2-7,many,-,TRBV7-9,TGTGCCAGCAGTCCCATCTACGAGCAGTACTTC,CASSPIYEQYF
TRBJ2-1,few,-,TRBV18,TGTGCCAGCTCACCAGGGGCAGTCAACAATGAGCAGTTCTTC,CASSPGAVNNEQFF
TRBJ2-2,few,-,TRBV12-3/TRBV12-4,TGTGCCGGCAGGCCGACAGACCCGAACACCGGGGAGCTGTTTTTT,CAGRPTDPNTGELFF